This TCR beta chain was recovered during a study of T cells after yellow fever vaccination. Study observations and caveats: Most clones from primary vaccination resurfaced after the booster (under 97% CD4, 88% CD8).

The sample holds many counts of this clonotype. TCRdb re-called the 5' RACE reads with MiXCR, one entry per CDR3 protein. Counted here are approximately 27,000 distinct CDR3 sequences, around 5.5% occurring once; the ten biggest clones make up roughly 10%. CDR3 size: 14 residues. Germline V CDR1 and CDR2: SEHNR, FQNEAQ (reference sequence). J gave up 2 bases and V 5 bases, and 6 bases lay outside the gene matches. Specimen: PBMCs, either bulk or a sorted T-cell subset (CD4+, CD8+, memory, or dextramer-sorted; not recorded which), collected 15 days after the yellow fever booster vaccination. This receptor was identified in a young man who received the YFV17D yellow fever vaccine. The rearrangement links TRBV7-9 to TRBJ2-7, with 7 bases aligning to TRBD1. The DNA for the CDR3 is TGTGCCAGCAGCCATTACAGGGGTCCCTACGAGCAGTACTTC. The encoded protein is CASSHYRGPYEQYF.